One sample yielded the 26 T cell receptor beta chains listed below, sequenced in a study of beta chain features in type 1 diabetes. Every bit of the isolated RNA underwent reverse transcription, so sequencing read expressed TCRB transcripts. Repertoires were generated with immunoSEQ multiplex PCR, while TCRdb's copy carries only in-frame clones and drops some. Of 850,000 to 900,000 clones in the sample, roughly a sixth were seen once. The material sequenced was naive CD4+ T cells from blood. These TCRs come from a woman between 18 and 29 years old in good health.

This clone came up once. The chain uses TRBV4-3 and TRBJ2-3; D gene uncertain. The CDR3 loop spans 15 amino acids. Germline V gene data show CDR1 as LGHNA and CDR2 as YSLEER. Trimming removed 0 bases at V and 3 bases at J, with 10 bases between. This chain's CDR3 is CASSQEAVGTDTQYF. CDR3 in DNA: TGCGCCAGCAGCCAAGAAGCTGTGGGTACAGATACGCAGTATTTT.

In its sample, this clone was seen a few times. The CDR3 sequence is CASSSTGAHNEQFF. The CDR3 DNA sequence: TGTGCCAGCAGCTCAACGGGGGCCCACAATGAGCAGTTCTTC. The genes are TRBV7-3 and TRBJ2-1; TRBD1 or TRBD2 may be the D gene (6 bases each). This CDR3 is 14 amino acids long. CDR1 is SGHTA, CDR2 FQGTGA, per germline. V was cut by 4 bases and J by 5 bases, with 12 bases left in between.

This clone was picked up a small number of times. The rearrangement links TRBV18 to TRBJ2-2; D is possibly TRBD1 (7 bases). This CDR3 has 15 residues. In germline, CDR1 is KGHSH, CDR2 LQKENI. The germline V and J ends were trimmed by 1 base and 5 bases, with 11 bases remaining between them. The CDR3 nucleotides are TGTGCCAGCTCACCACGCCAGGGGGGAACCGGGGAGCTGTTTTTT. Translation: CASSPRQGGTGELFF.

V and J are TRBV7-2 and TRBJ2-5; weak D call: TRBD2 (7 bases). CDR1 SGHTA and CDR2 FQGNSA come from the germline V gene. V dropped 5 bases and J dropped 9 bases, with 28 bases sitting between them. The CDR3 has 17 amino acids. The CDR3 DNA is TGTGCCAGCAGCCCAGCCGGGGGGACCTATACCAGGGGCGCCCAGTACTTC. As protein: CASSPAGGTYTRGAQYF.

CDR3 nucleotide sequence: TGTGCCAGCAGCTTAAGTGGGACTAGCTTAGATACGCAGTATTTT. Its translation: CASSLSGTSLDTQYF. The V gene is TRBV7-6, the J gene TRBJ2-3, with TRBD2 identical over 9 bases. The V gene end was trimmed by 2 bases and the J gene end by 5 bases; junction bases not matched to a gene: 5. CDR1 is SGHVS and CDR2 is FNYEAQ in the germline V gene. The CDR3 covers 15 residues.

This clone showed up just a few times. This sequence joins TRBV10-3 and TRBJ2-1; 9 nucleotides match TRBD1. V was pared by 7 bases and J by 0 bases, with 13 bases of the junction left unmatched. The CDR3 covers 18 residues. Germline V lookup: CDR1 ENHRY, CDR2 SYGVKD. The CDR3 coding sequence is TGTGCCATCATGGGGAAACCGGGACAGGGCAACTCCTACAATGAGCAGTTCTTC. Its translation: CAIMGKPGQGNSYNEQFF.

Only a few counts were recorded for this clone. The J gene is TRBJ1-5, the V gene TRBV6-5, with 10 nucleotides matching TRBD1. V dropped 10 bases and J dropped 6; count of bases not matched to a gene: 6. This CDR3 contains 13 residues. Per the germline V gene, CDR1 is MNHEY and CDR2 is SVGAGI. The CDR3 sequence is CATRQGAGQPQHF. CDR3 bases: TGTGCCACTAGACAGGGGGCAGGTCAGCCCCAGCATTTT.

The J gene is TRBJ1-2, the V gene TRBV25-1, with unresolved D. This CDR3 has 15 residues. Germline assignment: CDR1 MGHDK and CDR2 SYGVNS. V shed 9 bases and J shed 0 bases, with 17 bases lying between them. CDR3 sequence reads: CARTGPYPANYGYTF. CDR3 DNA: TGTGCCAGGACCGGACCCTACCCAGCTAACTATGGCTACACCTTC.

This clone was observed a handful of times. CDR3 DNA: TGTGCCAGCAGCTTAATGGCTAAAGAGACCCAGTACTTC. Translated, it gives CASSLMAKETQYF. The rearrangement uses TRBV7-9 and TRBJ2-5; D call uncertain. Trimming left V 2 bases short and J 3 bases short, with 7 bases between. Germline CDR1 SEHNR, CDR2 FQNEAQ (reference sequence). This CDR3 is built from 13 residues.

This clone has only a few counts. The junction departs from germline at one end; a sequencing error may be responsible. This chain connects TRBV29-1 to TRBJ2-3, with 11 bases identical to TRBD2. The CDR3 has 14 residues. The germline V gene encodes CDR1 SQVTM and CDR2 ANQGSEA. Written as DNA, the CDR3 is TGCAGCGTTGAACTAGCGGGAGGTACAGGTACGCAGTATTTT. This translates into CSVELAGGTGTQYF.

Remarks on this clone: One end of the junction varies from germline; a read error may be responsible. This rearrangement joins TRBV6-6 to TRBJ2-1; TRBD1 matches at 8 bases. This CDR3 spans 15 amino acids. Germline V gives CDR1 MNHNY, CDR2 SVGAGI (reference sequence). This chain's CDR3 is CASSRDRGPYNKQFF. Written as DNA, the CDR3 is TGTGCCAGCAGCCGCGACAGGGGCCCTTACAATAAGCAGTTCTTC.

This clone was picked up a small number of times. V is TRBV4-3 and J is TRBJ2-5; 8 bases agree with TRBD1. V trimming: 4 bases; J trimming: 1 base; junction bases outside the gene matches: 5. The CDR3 runs 15 residues. The germline V gene has CDR1 LGHNA and CDR2 YSLEER. DNA of the CDR3: TGCGCCAGCAGCCCAACCGGGACAGGCCAAGAGACCCAGTACTTC. This codes for CASSPTGTGQETQYF.

This sequence joins TRBV4-2 and TRBJ1-1, with D hard to call. The CDR3 has 15 residues. The V gene lost 0 bases and the J gene lost 5 bases, with 13 bases spanning the gap. CDR1 LGHNA and CDR2 YNFKEQ come from the germline V gene. The CDR3 nucleotides read TGTGCCAGCAGCCAAGATCACCGAACAAGAACTGAAGCTTTCTTT. This sequence encodes CASSQDHRTRTEAFF.

The chain uses TRBV2 and TRBJ1-2; 9 bases agree with TRBD1. The CDR3 is 14 residues long. V lost 4 bases, J lost 0 bases, and 0 bases stayed unmatched. CDR1 SNHLY and CDR2 FYNNEI come from the germline V gene. The CDR3 region is CASSGDRANYGYTF. The DNA for the CDR3 is TGTGCCAGCAGTGGGGACAGGGCTAACTATGGCTACACCTTC. Supplemented by reference TRBV2 and TRBJ1-2, the full variable domain reads EPEVTQTPSHQVTQMGQEVILRCVPISNHLYFYWYRQILGQKVEFLVSFYNNEISEKSEIFDDQFSVERPDGSNFTLKIRSTKLEDSAMYFCASSGDRANYGYTFGSGTRLTVV.

This chain connects TRBV7-3 to TRBJ2-1; 10 bases line up with TRBD2. Unmatched junction bases numbered 3, after V lost 4 bases and J lost 3 bases. From germline, CDR1 is SGHTA and CDR2 FQGTGA. This CDR3 has 15 amino acids. The CDR3 here is CASSSSSGSYNEQFF. DNA for the CDR3: TGTGCCAGCAGCTCCTCTAGCGGGAGCTACAATGAGCAGTTCTTC.

The J gene is TRBJ1-1, the V gene TRBV27; D may be TRBD1 (5 bases). V shed 2 bases and J shed 1 base, with 14 bases lying between them. The CDR3 length is 16 residues. CDR1 MNHEY and CDR2 SMNVEV come from the germline V gene (reference sequence). CDR3 coding DNA: TGTGCCAGCAGTTTACCCTTCCCGACAGAGAACACTGAAGCTTTCTTT. Encoded protein: CASSLPFPTENTEAFF.

This clone has only a few counts. The chain combines TRBV4-2 with TRBJ1-5; D may be TRBD1 (6 bases). CDR3 size: 17 residues. Trimming left V 0 bases short and J 6 bases short, with 18 bases between. Germline CDR1 and CDR2: LGHNA and YNFKEQ. The CDR3 loop reads CASSQDLQGQGGQPQHF. The CDR3 bases are TGTGCCAGCAGCCAAGATCTACAGGGTCAGGGCGGTCAGCCCCAGCATTTT.

The J gene is TRBJ2-1, the V gene TRBV7-2, with TRBD2 identical over 7 bases. This CDR3 region has 15 residues. The germline V gene has CDR1 SGHTA and CDR2 FQGNSA. Trimming cost V 4 bases and J 10 bases; bases outside gene matches: 13. CDR3 sequence reads: CASSSGGSSGLEQFF. CDR3 bases: TGTGCCAGCAGCTCTGGCGGGAGCTCGGGATTGGAGCAGTTCTTC.

This clone was seen only a few times. V gene TRBV5-8 combines with J gene TRBJ2-5; either TRBD1 or TRBD2 may fit D (5 bases each). Germline loops: CDR1 SGHTS, CDR2 YDEGEE. The germline V and J ends were trimmed by 0 bases and 2 bases, with 20 bases remaining between them. The CDR3 extends over 18 amino acids. The CDR3 sequence: CASSLGGTTLVGQETQYF. The CDR3 DNA sequence: TGTGCCAGCAGCTTGGGAGGGACGACCCTTGTAGGGCAAGAGACCCAGTACTTC.

This chain links TRBV6-6 with TRBJ1-1, with 7 bases aligning to TRBD1. V shed 7 bases, J shed 3 bases, and the junction held 11 bases outside the gene matches. The CDR3 has 15 residues. Germline loops: CDR1 MNHNY, CDR2 SVGAGI (reference sequence). This chain's CDR3 is CASKKEGTADTEAFF. CDR3 coding DNA: TGTGCCAGCAAAAAAGAGGGGACAGCGGACACTGAAGCTTTCTTT.

This chain connects TRBV11-1 to TRBJ2-5, with 12 bases identical to TRBD2. Trimming took 4 bases from V and 6 from J; bases not matched to a gene: 6. The CDR3 spans 15 residues. Germline lookup yields CDR1 SGHAT and CDR2 FQDESV (reference sequence). This CDR3 reads CASSSGTSGYQTQYF. DNA of the CDR3: TGTGCCAGCAGCTCCGGGACTAGCGGGTATCAGACCCAGTACTTC.

This clone was found a few times. The chain couples TRBV9 to TRBJ2-1; TRBD2 matches 8 bases. The V gene's germline CDR1 is SGDLS and CDR2 YYNGEE. This CDR3 comprises 17 residues. J gave up 7 bases and V 3 bases, and 15 bases lay outside the gene matches. The CDR3 DNA reads as TGTGCCAGCAGCGACCCTGCATCGGGAGGGCGTTGGAATGAGCAGTTCTTC. Its protein is CASSDPASGGRWNEQFF.

The sample holds a few counts of this clone. Other DNA sequences within the sample encode an identical CDR3. The chain couples TRBV14 to TRBJ1-1; no clear D gene. The ends were cut back, 4 bases at V and 1 base at J, with 7 bases in the middle. The CDR3 has 13 residues. Germline V gives CDR1 SGHDN, CDR2 FVKESK. CDR3 residues: CASSPGPNTEAFF. The CDR3 coding sequence is TGTGCCAGCAGCCCGGGCCCGAACACTGAAGCTTTCTTT.

This clone has more than one count but fewer than ten. This chain links TRBV4-1 with TRBJ1-3, with a weak D call TRBD1 (5 bases). This CDR3 is 17 amino acids long. V lost 4 bases, J lost 0 bases, and 16 bases lay in between. The germline V gene encodes CDR1 MGHRA and CDR2 YSYEKL. The CDR3 here is CASSPPYRQFSGNTIYF. DNA for the CDR3: TGCGCCAGCAGCCCCCCTTACCGACAGTTCTCTGGAAACACCATATATTTT.

A word on this clone: At one of its ends the junction is not consistent with the germline gene, which may arise from a read error. The V and J genes are TRBV27 and TRBJ2-5; the match to TRBD1 covers 7 bases. CDR1 is MNHEY, CDR2 SMNVEV, per germline (reference sequence). CDR3 length: 17 amino acids. The CDR3 DNA sequence: TGTGCCAGCAGCTTATTAGGGGGCTTCGGATTCCAAGAGACCCAGTACTTC. Translating it yields CASSLLGGFGFQETQYF.

J is TRBJ2-3 and V is TRBV5-4, with 8 bases identical to TRBD2. Trimming cost V 4 bases and J 2 bases; bases outside gene matches: 12. Per germline, CDR1 SGHNT and CDR2 YYREEE (reference sequence). CDR3 length: 17 residues. The CDR3 is CASSLGGRGANTDTQYF. The CDR3 nucleotides are TGTGCCAGCAGCCTTGGGGGGCGGGGGGCCAACACAGATACGCAGTATTTT.